This TCR beta chain was captured in a study of OX40 agonist ivuxolimab in advanced cancers. General observations from the study: Both blood CD4+ and CD8+ T cells showed clonal growth by week 6 at 0.1 to 3.0 mg/kg.

CDR3 length: 15 residues. The ends lost 4 bases at V and 9 bases at J; junction bases unmatched: 7. Germline V lookup: CDR1 SGHTA, CDR2 FQGTGA. Libraries were prepared by immunoSEQ multiplex PCR; TCRdb keeps only in-frame clonotypes and omits some of them. Of 65,000 to 95,000 clones in the sample, 70% to 90% were seen once. Points on this clone: Its cognate antigen is unknown.

Specimen: CD4+ or CD8+ T cells sorted from blood, collected in a trial of the OX40 agonist ivuxolimab. The sequence came from an adult with an advanced solid tumor such as melanoma, head and neck, liver or kidney cancer. The chain combines TRBV7-3 with TRBJ2-1; 12 nucleotides line up with TRBD2. The CDR3: CASSSTSGRAVEQFF. The CDR3 region has the DNA TGTGCCAGCAGCTCGACTAGCGGGAGAGCTGTTGAGCAGTTCTTC.